Listed below are T cell receptor beta chains from one sample, sequenced in a study of shared clonotypes between healthy human individuals. Sequenced by immunoSEQ multiplex PCR; TCRdb stores in-frame clones only, minus some. The sample records nearly 2 million clones, around 96% being singletons. Specimen: naive CD8+ T cells sorted from blood. The origin of the receptors is a man aged 18-30 years in good health. The CDR3 runs from the conserved cysteine through the conserved F or W. D genes are given only for firm matches. The size entry is marked missing in some rows and otherwise reads once, few, many or a size class.

TRBV11-2	TRBJ2-3	NA	once	TGTGCCAGCAGCTTAGCCGGGGTGGCAGATACGCAGTATTTT	CASSLAGVADTQYF
TRBV7-8	TRBJ2-3	NA	NA	TGTGCCAGCAGCTTACTGTTTGGCAGCACAGATACGCAGTATTTT	CASSLLFGSTDTQYF
TRBV9	TRBJ2-1	NA	NA	TGTGCCAGCAGCGCCGCTTATGGTGACCTTTCCTACAATGAGCAGTTCTTC	CASSAAYGDLSYNEQFF
TRBV28	TRBJ2-5	NA	NA	TGTGCCAGCAGTTTAAACGGACAAGAGACCCAGTACTTC	CASSLNGQETQYF
TRBV14	TRBJ1-2	NA	NA	TGTGCCAGCAGCGGGCAGGCTAACTATGGCTACACCTTC	CASSGQANYGYTF
TRBV2	TRBJ2-5	NA	NA	TGTGCCAGCACCCGGACAGTCCAAGAGACCCAGTACTTC	CASTRTVQETQYF
TRBV27	TRBJ2-7	NA	NA	TGTGCCAGCAGCTCCTACGAGCAGTACTTC	CASSSYEQYF
TRBV30	TRBJ2-4	NA	NA	TGTGCCTGGACTTGGGGGGACCTAGCCAAAAACATTCAGTACTTC	CAWTWGDLAKNIQYF
TRBV4-1	TRBJ2-3	NA	NA	TGCGCCAGCAGCCAAGGAGTTTCTCAGAGCACAGATACGCAGTATTTT	CASSQGVSQSTDTQYF
TRBV2	TRBJ2-1	NA	NA	TGTGCCAGCAGTGAAATTTGGGACCCATCCGGTGGGCAGTTCTTC	CASSEIWDPSGGQFF
TRBV9	TRBJ2-6	NA	NA	TGTGCCAGCAGCGTAAACGGGGCTGGGGCCAACGTCCTGACTTTC	CASSVNGAGANVLTF
TRBV6-5	TRBJ1-1	NA	NA	TGTGCCAGCTTAGTCGGGGGAATCACTGAAGCTTTCTTT	CASLVGGITEAFF
TRBV11-2	TRBJ2-7	TRBD1	NA	TGTGCCAGCAGCATCGTAGGGACAGGGGGACACGAGCAGTACTTC	CASSIVGTGGHEQYF
TRBV27	TRBJ2-7	NA	NA	TGTGCCAGCAGTTTAATAGCCGGCTCCTACGAGCAGTACTTC	CASSLIAGSYEQYF
TRBV6-8	TRBJ1-3	TRBD1	NA	TGTGCCAGCAGTATTCCTTCCGGGACAGGGGGCGCCTTTGGTGGAAACACCATATATTTT	CASSIPSGTGGAFGGNTIYF
TRBV27	TRBJ1-6	NA	NA	TGTGCCAGCAGTTTTGGAGGTGGTCAATATAATTCACCCCTCCACTTT	CASSFGGGQYNSPLHF
TRBV19	TRBJ2-6	NA	NA	TGTGCCAGTATTCCTGCACCCTCTGGGGCCAACGTCCTGACTTTC	CASIPAPSGANVLTF
TRBV19	TRBJ2-7	TRBD2	NA	TGTGCCAGCCAGACTAGCGGGAGCTCCTACGAGCAGTACTTC	CASQTSGSSYEQYF
TRBV1	TRBJ2-5	NA	NA	TGCACCAGCAGCCCCGCACACCGGACACCTAAACCGACGGAGACCCAGTACTTC	CTSSPAHRTPKPTETQYF
TRBV19	TRBJ2-1	NA	NA	TGTGCCAGTAGCTCCCAAAGGTTATCCTACAATGAGCAGTTCTTC	CASSSQRLSYNEQFF
TRBV2	TRBJ2-3	TRBD2	NA	TGTGCCAGCAGCCGATTAGCGGGGGGCCTTACAGATACGCAGTATTTT	CASSRLAGGLTDTQYF
TRBV13	TRBJ1-1	NA	NA	TGTGCCAGCAGCCCGACAGGACCCTTAGTGAACACTGAAGCTTTCTTT	CASSPTGPLVNTEAFF
TRBV30	TRBJ2-7	NA	NA	TGTGCCTGGAGTGCAGGGGTCTCCTACGAGCAGTACTTC	CAWSAGVSYEQYF
TRBV6-5	TRBJ2-1	NA	NA	TGTGCCAGCAGTTGGGCAGGGGAGGCCAATGAGCAGTTCTTC	CASSWAGEANEQFF
TRBV9	TRBJ2-7	NA	NA	TGTGCCAGCAGCGTACAGGGGGGAGAGCAGTACTTC	CASSVQGGEQYF
TRBV6-1	TRBJ2-7	TRBD1	NA	TGTGCCAGCAGTGAAGAGGCAGGGGGTCCTCTCTACGAGCAGTACTTC	CASSEEAGGPLYEQYF
TRBV27	TRBJ2-7	NA	NA	TGTGCCAGCAGTTTGGTGGGGGCGCTGGCCTACGAGCAGTACTTC	CASSLVGALAYEQYF
TRBV5-4	TRBJ2-3	NA	NA	TGTGCCAGCAGCATCTTAGCGGACACAGATACGCAGTATTTT	CASSILADTDTQYF
TRBV29-1	TRBJ2-5	NA	NA	TGCAGCGCCGGGGGAGAGACCCAGTACTTC	CSAGGETQYF
TRBV28	TRBJ2-4	NA	NA	TGTGCCAGCAGTTTAGGTCAGGCAAACATTCAGTACTTC	CASSLGQANIQYF
TRBV30	TRBJ2-7	NA	once	TGTGCCTGGAGTGTACTTCTCTACGAGCAGTACTTC	CAWSVLLYEQYF
TRBV6-6	TRBJ2-4	NA	NA	TGTGCCAGCAGTTACTCGACGGAGATTCAGTACTTC	CASSYSTEIQYF
TRBV11-2	TRBJ2-3	NA	NA	TGTGCCAGCAGCTTAATTGGCGGTGGCACAGATACGCAGTATTTT	CASSLIGGGTDTQYF
TRBV29-1	TRBJ2-1	TRBD2	NA	TGCAGCGTCGTGGGACTAGGTAGCAATGAGCAGTTCTTC	CSVVGLGSNEQFF
TRBV27	TRBJ2-7	TRBD1	NA	TGTGCCAGCAGTTTAGGGACAGGGACCCACGAGCAGTACTTC	CASSLGTGTHEQYF
TRBV11-2	TRBJ1-5	TRBD1	NA	TGTGCCAGCAGCTTAGACCCCGGGACAGATCAGCCCCAGCATTTT	CASSLDPGTDQPQHF
TRBV27	TRBJ1-5	NA	NA	TGTGCCAGCAGTTTGGCATATAGCAATCAGCCCCAGCATTTT	CASSLAYSNQPQHF
TRBV6-1	TRBJ1-2	NA	NA	TGTGCCAGCAGTGAAATAGTTGAGGGGGTAGGCTATGGCTACACCTTC	CASSEIVEGVGYGYTF
TRBV19	TRBJ2-7	NA	NA	TGTGCCAGTAGAGGACAGTCCTACGAGCAGTACTTC	CASRGQSYEQYF
TRBV6-5	TRBJ2-2	TRBD1	NA	TGTGCAAGCGAGGGGCAGGGGGCCGGCACCGGGGAGCTGTTTTTT	CASEGQGAGTGELFF
TRBV6-1	TRBJ2-7	NA	NA	TGTGCCAGCAGTGATTGGAGCTACGAGCAGTACTTC	CASSDWSYEQYF
TRBV25-1	TRBJ2-5	NA	NA	TGTGCCAGCAGTGAATCCCCTTTGGGAGAGACCCAGTACTTC	CASSESPLGETQYF
TRBV9	TRBJ2-7	TRBD2	NA	TGTGCCAGCAGCCCCGGACTAGCGGTTACCTACGAGCAGTACTTC	CASSPGLAVTYEQYF
TRBV9	TRBJ2-7	NA	NA	TGTGCCAGCAGCGTAGGTGGTCAGTACGAGCAGTACTTC	CASSVGGQYEQYF
TRBV6-5	TRBJ2-2	NA	NA	TGTGCCAGCAGTTACTCGAGTATGGTGCACACCGGGGAGCTGTTTTTT	CASSYSSMVHTGELFF
TRBV5-6	TRBJ2-1	NA	NA	TGTGCCAGCAGCTGGGCCCACTCCTACAATGAGCAGTTCTTC	CASSWAHSYNEQFF
TRBV6-5	TRBJ2-7	NA	NA	TGTGCCAGCAGTATAAGCGGCGAAACCTACGAGCAGTACTTC	CASSISGETYEQYF
TRBV7-9	TRBJ2-7	NA	NA	TGTGCCAGCAGCTTAGGGAGTAGCACCCACGAGCAGTACTTC	CASSLGSSTHEQYF
TRBV10-2	TRBJ1-2	TRBD1	NA	TGCGCCAGCAGTGTGGGACAGGGGGCAATTGGCTACACCTTC	CASSVGQGAIGYTF